Sequencing of this T cell receptor (beta chain) was carried out in a study of T cells after yellow fever vaccination. TCRdb re-called the 5' RACE reads with MiXCR, one entry per CDR3 protein. The sample holds 500,000 to 650,000 distinct CDR3 sequences, 9% to 15% seen once. The CDR3 sequence is 16 residues long. Germline-derived CDR1 and CDR2 are SGHTA and FQGNSA. After removal of 5 bases from V and 0 bases from J, the junction contained 5 bases not matched to a gene. This clonotype has more than one count but fewer than ten. This chain joins TRBV7-2 and TRBJ2-4; 9 positions agree with TRBD1. The sample in question was PBMCs, obtained on the day of the yellow fever booster vaccination. The sequence came from a man in his thirties or forties who received the YFV17D yellow fever vaccine. The CDR3 DNA sequence: TGTGCCAGCAGCCACACAGGGGGCCAAGCCAAAAACATTCAGTACTTC. This codes for CASSHTGGQAKNIQYF.